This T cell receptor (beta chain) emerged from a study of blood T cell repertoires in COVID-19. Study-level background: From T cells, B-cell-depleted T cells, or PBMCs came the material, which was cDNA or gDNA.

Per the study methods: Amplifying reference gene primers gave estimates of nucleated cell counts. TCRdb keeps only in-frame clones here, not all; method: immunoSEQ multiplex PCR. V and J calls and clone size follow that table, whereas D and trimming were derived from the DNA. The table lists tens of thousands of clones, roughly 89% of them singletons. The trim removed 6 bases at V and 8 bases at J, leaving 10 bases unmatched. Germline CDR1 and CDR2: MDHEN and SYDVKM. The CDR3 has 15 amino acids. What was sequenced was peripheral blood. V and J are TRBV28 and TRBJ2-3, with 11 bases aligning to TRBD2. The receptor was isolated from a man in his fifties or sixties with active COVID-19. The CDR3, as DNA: TGTGCCAGCAGGCCGACTAGCGGGGTGGGAGGTACGCAGTATTTT. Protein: CASRPTSGVGGTQYF.